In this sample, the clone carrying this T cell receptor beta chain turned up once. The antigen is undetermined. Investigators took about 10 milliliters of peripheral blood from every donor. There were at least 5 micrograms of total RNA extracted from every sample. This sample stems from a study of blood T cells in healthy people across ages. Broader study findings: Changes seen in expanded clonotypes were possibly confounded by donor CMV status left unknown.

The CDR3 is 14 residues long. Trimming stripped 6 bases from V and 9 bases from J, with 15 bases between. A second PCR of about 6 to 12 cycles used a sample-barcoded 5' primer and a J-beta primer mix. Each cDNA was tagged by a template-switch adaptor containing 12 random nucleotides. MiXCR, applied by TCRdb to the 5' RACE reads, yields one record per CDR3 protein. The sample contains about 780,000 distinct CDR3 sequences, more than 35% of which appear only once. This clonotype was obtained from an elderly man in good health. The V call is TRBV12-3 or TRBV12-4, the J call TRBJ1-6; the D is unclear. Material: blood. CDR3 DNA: TGTGCCAGCAGGTCAGGATTCCGCGGTTCACCCCTCCACTTT. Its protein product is CASRSGFRGSPLHF.